Listed here are 18 T cell receptor beta chains from one sample, sequenced in a study of T cell responses to AZD1222 COVID-19 vaccine. TCRdb keeps only in-frame clones here, not all; method: immunoSEQ multiplex PCR. The data show hundreds of thousands of clones, about 93% seen once. Sequenced here: peripheral blood, sampled on day 0 of MenACWY control vaccination. Source of these receptors: an adult in good health.

The chain couples TRBV30 to TRBJ1-2; a weak D match, TRBD1 (6 bases). V dropped 3 bases and J dropped 3 bases, with 17 bases sitting between them. CDR3 length: 15 amino acids. Germline assignment: CDR1 GTSNPN and CDR2 SVGIG (reference sequence). Here the CDR3 reads CAWRNRVVEDYGYTF. The CDR3 nucleotides are TGTGCCTGGAGAAACAGGGTGGTAGAGGACTATGGCTACACCTTC.

The rearrangement uses TRBV4-1 and TRBJ1-6; D gene ambiguous. Looked up from germline, CDR1 is MGHRA and CDR2 is YSYEKL. Trimming cost V 1 base and J 3 bases, with 10 bases left between them. CDR3 length: 16 residues. CDR3 region: CASSQGLGFYNSPLHF. The CDR3 coding sequence is TGCGCCAGCAGCCAAGGTCTTGGGTTCTATAATTCACCCCTCCACTTT.

This clone was detected only once. This chain uses TRBV11-2 with TRBJ2-1; the match to TRBD2 covers 14 bases. This CDR3 has 16 amino acids. Germline V gene sequence: CDR1 SGHAT, CDR2 FQNNGV. The junction had 5 bases not matched to a gene; V was cut back by 4 bases and J by 6 bases. The CDR3: CASSSGLAGGTNEQFF. CDR3 DNA: TGTGCCAGCAGCTCCGGACTAGCGGGGGGAACCAATGAGCAGTTCTTC.

The genes are TRBV28 and TRBJ2-5; tentatively, D is TRBD2 (6 bases). The germline gives CDR1 MDHEN, CDR2 SYDVKM. The length of the CDR3 is 14 residues. The germline V and J ends were trimmed by 8 bases and 2 bases, with 15 bases remaining between them. The CDR3 DNA sequence: TGTGCCAGCCGACTAGAGGGCCGTCAAGAGACCCAGTACTTC. Translated: CASRLEGRQETQYF.

The gene calls are TRBV30 and TRBJ1-5, with TRBD1 matching over 7 bases. This CDR3 is built from 17 residues. J lost 0 bases, V lost 1 base, and 9 bases had no gene match. Germline V CDR1 and CDR2: GTSNPN, SVGIG (reference sequence). Written as DNA, the CDR3 is TGTGCCTGGAGTGCGACAGGGAGCCAAAATAGCAATCAGCCCCAGCATTTT. Translating it yields CAWSATGSQNSNQPQHF.

J is TRBJ1-4 and V is TRBV30, with D uncertain. Germline CDR1 and CDR2: GTSNPN and SVGIG (reference sequence). V was clipped by 1 base and J by 8 bases, with 11 bases between them. The CDR3 spans 13 residues. This chain's CDR3 is CAWSGGLREKLFF. The CDR3 DNA reads as TGTGCCTGGAGTGGAGGACTTCGGGAAAAACTGTTTTTT.

This clone was counted between two and nine times. The chain joins TRBV6-6 to TRBJ2-2, with D possibly TRBD1 on 6 matching bases. CDR1 and CDR2 (germline): MNHNY, SVGAGI (reference sequence). Trimming removed 3 bases from V and 0 bases from J, with 11 bases in between. The CDR3 is 16 residues long. CDR3 in DNA: TGTGCCAGCAGTTATCCACAGGGAGCGAACACCGGGGAGCTGTTTTTT. Translation: CASSYPQGANTGELFF.

The chain is built from TRBV6-5 and TRBJ1-5, with D possibly matching TRBD1 (5 bases). This CDR3 has 15 amino acids. The germline CDR1 and CDR2 sequences are MNHEY and SVGAGI. Deletions cut 6 bases from V and 4 bases from J, with 16 bases between. This CDR3 is CASRGWDGSNQPQHF. CDR3 sequence (DNA): TGTGCCAGCAGAGGCTGGGACGGCAGTAATCAGCCCCAGCATTTT.

The CDR3: CASSPGLAGGTDTQYF. The CDR3 nucleotides are TGTGCCAGCAGCCCCGGACTAGCGGGGGGCACAGATACGCAGTATTTT. V is TRBV3-1 (or the pseudogene TRBV3-2) and J is TRBJ2-3; TRBD2 matches 13 bases. Trimming cost V 4 bases and J 1 base; bases outside gene matches: 2. Germline assignment: CDR1 LGHDT and CDR2 YNNKEL (reference sequence). This CDR3 is 16 amino acids long.

The chain couples TRBV7-9 to TRBJ1-2; D unresolved. Deletions cut 2 bases from V and 8 bases from J, with 18 bases between. Germline CDR1 SEHNR, CDR2 FQNEAQ (reference sequence). This CDR3 region has 15 residues. In DNA form, the CDR3 reads TGTGCCAGCAGCTTACTCAACACGCTCAGTGGGGGCTACACCTTC. Its translation is CASSLLNTLSGGYTF.

The chain joins TRBV30 to TRBJ1-4; D unclear. CDR3 length: 13 residues. V shed 2 bases and J shed 5 bases, with 9 bases lying between them. Looked up from germline, CDR1 is GTSNPN and CDR2 is SVGIG (reference sequence). CDR3 bases: TGTGCCTGGAGTATCCAGCCGAATGAAAAACTGTTTTTT. Translating it yields CAWSIQPNEKLFF.

The chain joins TRBV2 to TRBJ1-3; no firm D call. Germline values: CDR1 SNHLY, CDR2 FYNNEI. With 2 bases removed from V and 0 bases from J, the gap between germline ends came to 8 bases. The CDR3 has 15 residues. CDR3 coding DNA: TGTGCCAGCAGTGAAAGTCGAATCTCTGGAAACACCATATATTTT. It codes for CASSESRISGNTIYF.

The chain couples TRBV18 to TRBJ2-3; 14 bases line up with TRBD2. CDR3 length: 16 amino acids. Germline V CDR1 and CDR2: KGHSH, LQKENI. V trimming: 5 bases; J trimming: 1 base; junction bases outside the gene matches: 2. The CDR3 DNA reads as TGTGCCAGCTCAGCGGGACTAGCGGGGGGCACAGATACGCAGTATTTT. It yields the protein CASSAGLAGGTDTQYF.

CDR3 amino acids: CASSPSRGTVNEKLFF. The CDR3 DNA follows: TGTGCCAGCAGTCCCAGCCGGGGGACAGTTAATGAAAAACTGTTTTTT. The chain has TRBV27 and TRBJ1-4; the match to TRBD1 covers 7 bases. Germline loops: CDR1 MNHEY, CDR2 SMNVEV (reference sequence). V shed 5 bases and J 4 bases; nucleotides not matched to a gene: 10. CDR3 length: 16 amino acids.

The J gene is TRBJ1-6, the V gene TRBV5-1, with 8 bases matching TRBD1. J lost 5 bases, V lost 0 bases, and 1 base had no gene match. Looked up from germline, CDR1 is SGHRS and CDR2 is YFSETQ. This CDR3 has 15 amino acids. This chain's CDR3 is CASSLGTGNNSPLHF. The CDR3 coding sequence is TGCGCCAGCAGCTTGGGGACAGGGAATAATTCACCCCTCCACTTT.

This sequence joins TRBV3-1 (or the pseudogene TRBV3-2) and TRBJ2-1; D gene uncertain. Germline loops: CDR1 LGHDT, CDR2 YNNKEL (reference sequence). The CDR3 has 12 residues. Trimming took off 1 base at V and 6 bases at J, with 4 bases between the two ends. In DNA form, the CDR3 reads TGTGCCAGCAGCCAAGCCCCCAATGAGCAGTTCTTC. As protein: CASSQAPNEQFF.

V and J are TRBV18 and TRBJ1-5; tentatively, D is TRBD1 (5 bases). V lost 4 bases and J lost 5, with 9 bases in between. This CDR3 comprises 13 residues. CDR1 KGHSH and CDR2 LQKENI come from the germline V gene. In DNA, the CDR3 is TGTGCCAGCTCACTCGAACAGGATCAGCCCCAGCATTTT. Protein: CASSLEQDQPQHF.

Only a few counts were recorded for this clone. This chain joins TRBV4-3 and TRBJ1-2; 8 nucleotides match TRBD1. The CDR3 consists of 14 residues. After removal of 1 base from V and 8 bases from J, the junction contained 6 bases not matched to a gene. Germline assignment: CDR1 LGHNA and CDR2 YSLEER. This chain's CDR3 is CASSQVQGAQGYTF. CDR3 in DNA: TGCGCCAGCAGCCAAGTTCAGGGGGCTCAGGGCTACACCTTC.